This T cell receptor (beta chain) was observed in a study of T cell responses to AZD1222 COVID-19 vaccine. Repertoires were generated with immunoSEQ multiplex PCR, while TCRdb's copy carries only in-frame clones and drops some. The sample carries around 94,000 clones, approximately 81% recorded once. The germline V gene encodes CDR1 LGHNT and CDR2 FRNRAP. Trimming shortened V by 0 bases and J by 7 bases, and 10 bases separated the two germline ends. The CDR3 sequence is 14 residues long. The receptor's source is an adult in good health. The sample was peripheral blood, taken on day 0 of AZD1222 vaccination. The V and J genes are TRBV12-5 and TRBJ1-5; no definite D call. CDR3 DNA sequence: TGTGCTAGTGGTTTGGTAACCCGCCAACAGCCCCAGCATTTT. Protein product: CASGLVTRQQPQHF.